Listed below are T cell receptor beta chains from one sample, sequenced in a study of cytomegalovirus exposure and HLA in healthy donors. The repertoire was sequenced with immunoSEQ multiplex PCR; TCRdb's copy has only in-frame clones and lacks some. The profile shows approximately 150,000 clones, approximately 80% of them singletons. Specimen: PBMCs. These receptors were taken from a woman aged 40 to 49 in good health and CMV-seronegative. Each CDR3 is given with its conserved first and last residue. A D gene is named only where the DNA matches it firmly. The size entry is marked missing in some rows and otherwise reads once, few, many or a size class.

cdr3_length	clone_size	d_call	v_call	j_call	cdr3_nt	cdr3_aa
15	-	-	TRBV11-2	TRBJ1-2	TGTGCCAGCAGCTCTGACTTGACGGGGAACTATGGCTACACCTTC	CASSSDLTGNYGYTF
13	-	-	TRBV15	TRBJ2-3	TGTGCCACCAGCAGAGTCGGGGCAGATACGCAGTATTTT	CATSRVGADTQYF
16	-	TRBD1	TRBV14	TRBJ2-7	TGTGCCAGCAGCGGGGGCTACGGACAGGAACTTTACGAGCAGTACTTC	CASSGGYGQELYEQYF
15	-	-	TRBV4-1	TRBJ1-4	TGCGCCAGCAGCCACTCAGGGTTTTATGCTGAAAAACTGTTTTTT	CASSHSGFYAEKLFF
15	-	TRBD1	TRBV4-1	TRBJ1-5	TGCGCCAGCAGCCACACAGGGGGGGACTATCAGCCCCAGCATTTT	CASSHTGGDYQPQHF
13	-	-	TRBV11-2	TRBJ1-5	TGTGCCAGCAGCTTGGGCTCGAATCAGCCCCAGCATTTT	CASSLGSNQPQHF
16	-	TRBD2	TRBV27	TRBJ2-1	TGTGCCAGCAGCCCTATGACTAGCGGAACAAACAATGAGCAGTTCTTC	CASSPMTSGTNNEQFF
14	-	-	TRBV11-2	TRBJ2-7	TGTGCCAGCAGCCTACAGCAGTTCTACTACGAGCAGTACTTC	CASSLQQFYYEQYF
16	many	TRBD2	TRBV7-9	TRBJ2-7	TGTGCCAGCAGCTTAGACCGGGGGGGTTCCACCTACGAGCAGTACTTC	CASSLDRGGSTYEQYF
13	-	-	TRBV7-9	TRBJ2-3	TGTGCCGGAAGACAGACGGGCACAGATACGCAGTATTTT	CAGRQTGTDTQYF
17	few	-	TRBV19	TRBJ2-3	TGTGCCAGTAGTACATCCCCCTTTCGAAGGAGTTTGGGTACGCAGTATTTT	CASSTSPFRRSLGTQYF
15	-	-	TRBV6-5	TRBJ1-5	TGTGCCAGCAGTTACGACGGGTCTAGCAATCAGCCCCAGCATTTT	CASSYDGSSNQPQHF
14	-	TRBD1	TRBV19	TRBJ2-5	TGTGCCAGTTCTCACAGGGGGAACGAGGAGACCCAGTACTTC	CASSHRGNEETQYF
15	few	TRBD1	TRBV19	TRBJ2-3	TGTGCCAGTAGTCTGGGACAGGGTTACACAGATACGCAGTATTTT	CASSLGQGYTDTQYF
15	-	-	TRBV5-1	TRBJ2-1	TGCGCCAGCAGCTTGGCGGGGGATGCCTACAATGAGCAGTTCTTC	CASSLAGDAYNEQFF
13	-	-	TRBV5-4	TRBJ1-1	TGTGCCAGCAGCCAACAGTCGAACACTGAAGCTTTCTTT	CASSQQSNTEAFF